This T cell receptor (beta chain) was obtained from a study of blood T cell repertoires in COVID-19. Between the trimmed V and J ends, which lost 0 bases and 6 bases, there was a span of 12 bases. In germline, CDR1 is SGHRS, CDR2 YFSETQ. The CDR3 is 15 residues long. This clone was detected once. The repertoire was sequenced with immunoSEQ multiplex PCR; TCRdb's copy has only in-frame clones and lacks some. Among 90,000 to 100,000 clones listed, nearly 90% were seen once. What was sequenced was peripheral blood. The clonotype comes from a man aged 70 or older with acute or convalescent COVID-19. The chain uses TRBV5-1 and TRBJ1-4; no clear D gene. The CDR3, as DNA: TGCGCCAGCAGCTTGGGCGGAGGGAGTGATGAAAAACTGTTTTTT. Its translation is CASSLGGGSDEKLFF.